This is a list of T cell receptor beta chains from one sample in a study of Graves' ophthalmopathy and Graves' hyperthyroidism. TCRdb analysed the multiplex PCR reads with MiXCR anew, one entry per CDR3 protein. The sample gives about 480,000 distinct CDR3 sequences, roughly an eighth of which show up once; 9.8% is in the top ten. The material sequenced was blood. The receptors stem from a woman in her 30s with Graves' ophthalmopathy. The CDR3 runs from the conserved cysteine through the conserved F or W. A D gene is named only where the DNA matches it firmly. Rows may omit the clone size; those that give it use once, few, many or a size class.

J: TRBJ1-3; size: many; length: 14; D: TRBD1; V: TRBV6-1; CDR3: CASSMDRVGNTIYF; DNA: TGTGCCAGCAGTATGGACAGGGTGGGCAACACCATATATTTT
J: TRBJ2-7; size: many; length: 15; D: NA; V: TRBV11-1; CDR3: CASSLASGSYVEQYF; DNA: TGTGCCAGCAGCTTAGCGTCGGGGTCCTACGTCGAGCAGTACTTC
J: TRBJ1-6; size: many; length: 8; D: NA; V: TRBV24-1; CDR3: CATSDVHF; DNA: TGTGCCACCAGTGATGTCCACTTT
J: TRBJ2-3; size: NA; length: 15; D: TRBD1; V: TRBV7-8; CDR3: CASSRGQGWTDTQYF; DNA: TGTGCCAGCAGCCGTGGACAGGGGTGGACAGATACGCAGTATTTT
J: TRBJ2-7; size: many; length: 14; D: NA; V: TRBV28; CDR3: CASLRPGLVYEQYF; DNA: TGTGCCAGCCTACGACCCGGGCTAGTATACGAGCAGTACTTC
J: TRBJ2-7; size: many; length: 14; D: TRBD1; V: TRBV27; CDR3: CASSPGGWSYEQYF; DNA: TGTGCCAGCAGCCCAGGGGGCTGGAGCTACGAGCAGTACTTC
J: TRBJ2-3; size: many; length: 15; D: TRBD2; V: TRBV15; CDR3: CATSPTSGSTDTQYF; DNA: TGTGCCACCAGCCCGACTAGCGGGAGCACAGATACGCAGTATTTT
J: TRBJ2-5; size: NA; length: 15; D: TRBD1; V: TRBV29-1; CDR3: CSVNRWDRGPETQYF; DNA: TGCAGCGTGAATAGGTGGGACAGGGGGCCGGAGACCCAGTACTTC
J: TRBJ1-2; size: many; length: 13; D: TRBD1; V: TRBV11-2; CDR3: CASRGTGGRGYTF; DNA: TGTGCCAGCAGAGGGACAGGGGGCCGCGGCTACACCTTC
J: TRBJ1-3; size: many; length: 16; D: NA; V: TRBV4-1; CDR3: CASSQVHPLSGNTIYF; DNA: TGCGCCAGCAGCCAAGTCCATCCTCTCTCTGGAAACACCATATATTTT
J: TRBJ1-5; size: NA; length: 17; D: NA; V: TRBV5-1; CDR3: CASSLAAVRGAGQPQHF; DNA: TGCGCCAGCAGCTTAGCAGCCGTCCGCGGGGCTGGTCAGCCCCAGCATTTT
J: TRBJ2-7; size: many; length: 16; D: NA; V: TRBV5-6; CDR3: CASSLWRETSSYEQYF; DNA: TGTGCCAGCAGCTTGTGGCGGGAAACGAGCTCCTACGAGCAGTACTTC
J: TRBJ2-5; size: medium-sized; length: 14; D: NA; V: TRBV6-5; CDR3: CASSYGTAQETQYF; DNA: TGTGCCAGCAGTTACGGGACGGCGCAAGAGACCCAGTACTTC
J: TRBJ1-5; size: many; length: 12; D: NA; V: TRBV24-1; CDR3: CATSQGHQPQHF; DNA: TGTGCCACCAGCCAGGGGCATCAGCCCCAGCATTTT
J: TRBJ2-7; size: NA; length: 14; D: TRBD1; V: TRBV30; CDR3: CACLLTGFTYEQYF; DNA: TGTGCCTGCCTCTTGACAGGGTTCACCTACGAGCAGTACTTC
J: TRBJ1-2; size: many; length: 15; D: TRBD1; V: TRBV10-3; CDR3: CAISETTGAHWGYTF; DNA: TGTGCCATCAGTGAGACGACAGGGGCCCACTGGGGCTACACCTTC
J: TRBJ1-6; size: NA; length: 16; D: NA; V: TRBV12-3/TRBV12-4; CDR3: CASSLAGAGYNSPLHF; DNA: TGTGCCAGCAGTTTAGCGGGGGCAGGCTATAATTCACCCCTCCACTTT
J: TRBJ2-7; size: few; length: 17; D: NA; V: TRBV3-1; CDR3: CASSQDRSEGRPYEQYF; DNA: TGTGCCAGCAGCCAAGATCGGTCGGAGGGTAGGCCCTACGAGCAGTACTTC
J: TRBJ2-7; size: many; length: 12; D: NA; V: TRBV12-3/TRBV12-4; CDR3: CASRDGESEQYF; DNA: TGTGCCAGCAGGGACGGCGAGAGCGAGCAGTACTTC
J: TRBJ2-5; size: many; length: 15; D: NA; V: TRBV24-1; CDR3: CATSDTGMAMETQYF; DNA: TGTGCCACCAGTGATACCGGGATGGCAATGGAGACCCAGTACTTC
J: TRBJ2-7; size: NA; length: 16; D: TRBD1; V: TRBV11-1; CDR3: CASSRKAPDRGNEQYF; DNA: TGTGCCAGCAGCCGAAAAGCCCCGGACAGGGGAAACGAGCAGTACTTC
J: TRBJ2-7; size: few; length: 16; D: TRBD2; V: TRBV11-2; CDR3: CASSLPPGLELPEQYF; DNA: TGTGCCAGCAGCTTGCCTCCGGGACTAGAACTCCCCGAGCAGTACTTC
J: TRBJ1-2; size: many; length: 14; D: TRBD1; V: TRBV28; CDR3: CASSPPDRLYGYTF; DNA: TGTGCCAGCAGTCCGCCGGACAGGCTCTATGGCTACACCTTC
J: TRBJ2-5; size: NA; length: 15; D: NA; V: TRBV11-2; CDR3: CASSLSGGVVETQYF; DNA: TGTGCCAGCAGCTTATCTGGGGGAGTCGTAGAGACCCAGTACTTC
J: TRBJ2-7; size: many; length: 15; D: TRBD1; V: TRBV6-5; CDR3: CASSYKGQGLNEQYF; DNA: TGTGCCAGCAGTTACAAGGGACAGGGTCTTAACGAGCAGTACTTC
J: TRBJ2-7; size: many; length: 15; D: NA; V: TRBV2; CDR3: CASSDQGRGSYEQYF; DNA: TGTGCCAGCAGTGATCAGGGGCGCGGGTCCTACGAGCAGTACTTC
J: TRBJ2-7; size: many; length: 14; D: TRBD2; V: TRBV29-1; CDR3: CSVEGGTRAYEQYF; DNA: TGCAGCGTTGAAGGCGGGACTAGGGCCTACGAGCAGTACTTC
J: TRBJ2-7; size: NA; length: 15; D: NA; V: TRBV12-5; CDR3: CASGLVLQQGYEQYF; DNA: TGTGCTAGTGGTTTGGTACTTCAACAGGGATACGAGCAGTACTTC
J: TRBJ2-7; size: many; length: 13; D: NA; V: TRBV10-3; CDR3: CAISGDWDYEQYF; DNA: TGTGCCATCAGTGGGGACTGGGACTACGAGCAGTACTTC
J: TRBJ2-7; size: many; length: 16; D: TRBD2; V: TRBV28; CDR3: CASTTFPAGSSYEQYF; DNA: TGTGCCAGCACCACCTTCCCAGCGGGGAGCTCCTACGAGCAGTACTTC
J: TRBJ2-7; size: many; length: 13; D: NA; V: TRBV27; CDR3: CASSFTGTAEQYF; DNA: TGTGCCAGCAGTTTTACTGGAACCGCCGAGCAGTACTTC
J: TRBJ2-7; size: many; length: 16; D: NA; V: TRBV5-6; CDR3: CASSTSGPYYSYEQYF; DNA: TGTGCCAGCAGCACATCCGGGCCCTATTACTCCTACGAGCAGTACTTC
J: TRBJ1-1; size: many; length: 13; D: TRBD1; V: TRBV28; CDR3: CASSRGQVTEAFF; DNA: TGTGCCAGCAGTAGGGGACAGGTCACTGAAGCTTTCTTT
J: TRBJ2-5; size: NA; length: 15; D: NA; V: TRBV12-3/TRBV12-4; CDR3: CASSRRRDQGGTQYF; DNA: TGTGCCAGCAGCCGAAGGAGGGACCAAGGGGGGACCCAGTACTTC
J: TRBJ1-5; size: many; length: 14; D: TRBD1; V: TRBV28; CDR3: CASRSTGSNQPQHF; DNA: TGTGCCAGCAGGTCGACAGGGAGCAATCAGCCCCAGCATTTT
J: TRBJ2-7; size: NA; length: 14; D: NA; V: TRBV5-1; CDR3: CASSPAGRSYEQYF; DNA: TGCGCCAGCAGCCCTGCGGGGCGCTCCTACGAGCAGTACTTC
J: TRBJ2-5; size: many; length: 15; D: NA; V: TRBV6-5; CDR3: CASSYLGGSEEAQYF; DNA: TGTGCCAGCAGTTACTTGGGGGGTTCGGAAGAGGCCCAGTACTTC
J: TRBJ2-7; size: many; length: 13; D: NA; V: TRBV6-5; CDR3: CASSYLRQYEQYF; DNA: TGTGCCAGCAGTTACTTACGGCAGTACGAGCAGTACTTC
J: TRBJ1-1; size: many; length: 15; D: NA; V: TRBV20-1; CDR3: CSAREGGLVNTEAFF; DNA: TGCAGTGCTAGGGAAGGGGGACTAGTGAACACTGAAGCTTTCTTT
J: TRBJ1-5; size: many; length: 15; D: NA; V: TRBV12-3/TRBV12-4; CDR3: CASSEGTKVRQPQHF; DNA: TGTGCCAGCAGCGAAGGGACTAAAGTAAGGCAGCCCCAGCATTTT
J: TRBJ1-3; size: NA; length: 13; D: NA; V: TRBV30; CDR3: CAWSPFSGNTIYF; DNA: TGTGCCTGGAGTCCTTTCTCTGGAAACACCATATATTTT
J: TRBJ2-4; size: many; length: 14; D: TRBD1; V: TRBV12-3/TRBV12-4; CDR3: CASSYQGVMDIKYF; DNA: TGTGCCAGCAGTTATCAGGGGGTAATGGACATTAAGTACTTC
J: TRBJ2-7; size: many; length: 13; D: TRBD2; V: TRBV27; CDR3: CATRGLAGDEQYF; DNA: TGTGCCACCCGAGGACTAGCGGGAGACGAGCAGTACTTC
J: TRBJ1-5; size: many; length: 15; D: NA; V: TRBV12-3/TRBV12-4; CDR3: CASISGTPRAQPQHF; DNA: TGTGCCAGCATCTCCGGGACCCCCAGAGCTCAGCCCCAGCATTTT
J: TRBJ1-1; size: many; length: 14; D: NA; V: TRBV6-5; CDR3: CASSFTGENTEAFF; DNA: TGTGCCAGCAGTTTCACGGGGGAGAACACTGAAGCTTTCTTT
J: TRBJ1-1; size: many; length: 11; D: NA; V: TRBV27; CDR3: CASCGNTEAFF; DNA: TGTGCTTCGTGCGGGAACACTGAAGCTTTCTTT
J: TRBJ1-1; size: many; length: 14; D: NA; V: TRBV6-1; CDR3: CASSKKSGNTEAFF; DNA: TGTGCCAGCAGCAAAAAGAGTGGGAACACTGAAGCTTTCTTT
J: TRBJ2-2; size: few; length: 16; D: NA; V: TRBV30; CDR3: CAWRGGGPRFSGELFF; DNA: TGTGCCTGGAGAGGGGGAGGGCCAAGGTTCAGCGGGGAGCTGTTTTTT
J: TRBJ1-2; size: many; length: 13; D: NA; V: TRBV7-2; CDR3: CASSLVGRYGYTF; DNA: TGTGCCAGCAGCTTAGTGGGCCGCTATGGCTACACCTTC